The 15 T cell receptor beta chains given below trace back to one sample, sequenced in a study of blood T cell repertoires in COVID-19. Method: immunoSEQ multiplex PCR; TCRdb's copy keeps in-frame clones and lacks some. The data show roughly 320,000 clones, with 85% to 90% seen just once and 6.3% held by the top ten. The source material was peripheral blood. The receptors were gathered from a woman aged 50 to 65 with COVID-19, enrolled during active disease.

V usage is TRBV27 and J usage is TRBJ2-2; 7 nucleotides align to TRBD2. J lost 4 bases, V lost 8 bases, and 7 bases had no gene match. Per germline, CDR1 MNHEY and CDR2 SMNVEV (reference sequence). The CDR3 is 14 residues long. CDR3 region: CASLSLAATGELFF. For the CDR3, the DNA is TGTGCCAGCCTTTCGCTAGCGGCCACCGGGGAGCTGTTTTTT.

V is TRBV7-2 and J is TRBJ1-2; D not resolved. The V gene lost 1 base and the J gene lost 4 bases, with 16 bases spanning the gap. The CDR3 is made up of 16 amino acids. Germline values: CDR1 SGHTA, CDR2 FQGNSA. The CDR3 DNA reads as TGTGCCAGCAGCTTAGACGGGGTCCGCCGGCTCTATGGCTACACCTTC. Translation gives CASSLDGVRRLYGYTF.

The V gene is TRBV2, the J gene TRBJ1-4, with 7 bases lining up with TRBD1. V dropped 4 bases and J dropped 11; count of bases not matched to a gene: 4. Germline V lookup: CDR1 SNHLY, CDR2 FYNNEI. The CDR3 covers 12 residues. The CDR3 sequence is CASSGDSPKLFF. DNA for the CDR3: TGTGCCAGCAGTGGGGACAGCCCTAAACTGTTTTTT. Using reference TRBV2 and TRBJ1-4 for the parts outside the CDR3, the full variable domain is EPEVTQTPSHQVTQMGQEVILRCVPISNHLYFYWYRQILGQKVEFLVSFYNNEISEKSEIFDDQFSVERPDGSNFTLKIRSTKLEDSAMYFCASSGDSPKLFFGSGTQLSVL.

The rearrangement joins TRBV3-1 (or the pseudogene TRBV3-2) to TRBJ1-2, with 9 bases identical to TRBD1. Looked up from germline, CDR1 is LGHDT and CDR2 is YNNKEL (reference sequence). V gave up 2 bases and J gave up 6 bases; unmatched junction bases: 7. The CDR3 has 15 residues. CDR3 residues: CASSQWDRERNGYTF. The CDR3 nucleotides read TGTGCCAGCAGCCAATGGGACAGGGAAAGAAATGGCTACACCTTC.

The V and J genes are TRBV10-3 and TRBJ2-5; weak D call: TRBD1 (5 bases). Germline CDR1 ENHRY, CDR2 SYGVKD. V was shortened by 4 bases and J by 1 base, with 7 bases between the two germline ends. This CDR3 spans 13 amino acids. The chain's CDR3 is CAISGQGQETQYF. The CDR3 DNA reads TGTGCCATCAGTGGTCAGGGCCAAGAGACCCAGTACTTC.

The V gene is TRBV6-5, the J gene TRBJ1-4, with D unclear. The CDR3 has 14 amino acids. Germline loops: CDR1 MNHEY, CDR2 SVGAGI. Trimming pared 6 bases from V and 8 bases from J, leaving 16 bases between. The chain's CDR3 is CASRSGSPGEKLFF. In DNA form, the CDR3 reads TGTGCCAGCAGGTCCGGGTCCCCGGGGGAAAAACTGTTTTTT.

The J gene is TRBJ2-7, the V gene TRBV7-6; D is ambiguous. The CDR3 runs 14 residues. From germline, CDR1 is SGHVS and CDR2 FNYEAQ. V lost 0 bases, J lost 3 bases, and 9 bases lay in between. The CDR3, as DNA: TGTGCCAGCAGCTTAGCTAACAGAGACTACGAGCAGTACTTC. As protein: CASSLANRDYEQYF.

This clone was detected only a few times. In DNA, the CDR3 is TGTGCCAGCAGCCAAGGACACTCGAACACTGAAGCTTTCTTT. Protein product: CASSQGHSNTEAFF. V gene TRBV3-1 (or the pseudogene TRBV3-2) combines with J gene TRBJ1-1; D call uncertain. The CDR3 extends over 14 amino acids. Germline lookup yields CDR1 LGHDT and CDR2 YNNKEL (reference sequence). V shed 1 base and J shed 1 base, with 7 bases lying between them.

V gene TRBV7-9 combines with J gene TRBJ2-7; maybe TRBD1 (6 bases). Germline CDR1 reads SEHNR; CDR2 reads FQNEAQ (reference sequence). The CDR3 length is 18 residues. Deletions cut 3 bases from V and 5 bases from J, with 26 bases between. The CDR3 nucleotides read TGTGCCAGCAGCTTGAGTTCGGGACACACAACGTTCGTCCACGAGCAGTACTTC. Amino acids: CASSLSSGHTTFVHEQYF.

The chain has TRBV6-5 and TRBJ2-7; D unclear. The CDR3 has 11 residues. The germline V and J ends were trimmed by 5 bases and 5 bases, with 7 bases remaining between them. Germline CDR1 MNHEY, CDR2 SVGAGI. CDR3 in amino acids: CASSKLNEQYF. The DNA of the CDR3 is TGTGCCAGCAGTAAGCTGAACGAGCAGTACTTC.

This clone was detected only a few times. V is TRBV6-4 and J is TRBJ1-2; D remains ambiguous. In germline, CDR1 is MRHNA, CDR2 SNTAGT. Trimming stripped 3 bases from V and 5 bases from J, with 10 bases between. The CDR3 has 13 amino acids. The CDR3 DNA follows: TGTGCCAGCAGTGAAGCGTCGGGGTATGGCTACACCTTC. This translates into CASSEASGYGYTF.

The chain combines TRBV11-2 with TRBJ2-7; the D is unclear. CDR3 length equals 12 residues. Trimming removed 5 bases from V and 5 bases from J, with 10 bases in between. CDR1 is SGHAT, CDR2 FQNNGV, per germline. The CDR3 nucleotides read TGTGCCAGCAGCGTGGTAGCCCACGAGCAGTACTTC. Protein: CASSVVAHEQYF.

This chain connects TRBV30 to TRBJ1-2; 9 bases match TRBD1. CDR3 size: 13 residues. The J segment lost 7 bases and the V segment lost 3 bases, leaving 6 bases of the junction unmatched. CDR1 is GTSNPN, CDR2 SVGIG, per germline (reference sequence). This CDR3 reads CAWRVTGGRGYTF. CDR3 DNA: TGTGCCTGGAGGGTGACAGGGGGACGTGGCTACACCTTC.

This rearrangement joins TRBV11-2 to TRBJ1-1, with D perhaps matching TRBD1 (5 bases). V dropped 4 bases and J dropped 11 bases, with 11 bases sitting between them. There are 11 residues in the CDR3. The germline V gene encodes CDR1 SGHAT and CDR2 FQNNGV. The CDR3 DNA reads TGTGCCAGCAGCTGGGGTTGGGGCGCTTTCTTT. It translates to CASSWGWGAFF. Using reference TRBV11-2 and TRBJ1-1 for the parts outside the CDR3, the full variable domain is EAGVAQSPRYKIIEKRQSVAFWCNPISGHATLYWYQQILGQGPKLLIQFQNNGVVDDSQLPKDRFSAERLKGVDSTLKIQPAKLEDSAVYLCASSWGWGAFFGQGTRLTVV.

This clone was detected only a few times. V usage is TRBV13 and J usage is TRBJ2-7; 9 bases agree with TRBD1. V was clipped by 5 bases and J by 3 bases; unmatched bases: 11. This CDR3 is built from 16 residues. CDR1 is PRHDT, CDR2 FYEKMQ, per germline (reference sequence). Written as DNA, the CDR3 is TGTGCCAGCAGCCACCCCGGGGACAGGGAGGACTACGAGCAGTACTTC. It specifies CASSHPGDREDYEQYF.